The present TCR beta chain was sequenced within a study of blood T cells in healthy people across ages. This clonotype has more than one count but fewer than ten. Its antigen remains unidentified. V dropped 1 base and J dropped 1 base, with 11 bases sitting between them. Germline values: CDR1 SNHLY, CDR2 FYNNEI. The CDR3 length is 16 residues. Isolation per sample recovered at least 6 million PBMCs. Then a second PCR, running about 7 to 11 cycles, was carried out with a sample-barcoded 5' primer and a J-beta primer mix. Every sample gave at least 2.5 million paired-end reads containing CDR3. From the 5' RACE reads, TCRdb called clonotypes with MiXCR, one entry per CDR3 protein. The sample lists over 950,000 distinct CDR3 sequences, around two fifths seen once, with around 12% in the top ten. General study results and limits: Getting older went along with TCR beta diversity per million T cells dropping roughly linearly. Naive T cell percentage by flow cytometry tracked strongly with beta diversity.

The chain carries TRBV2 and TRBJ1-5; D gene uncertain. The TCR originated in a man in his late teens or twenties in good health. The material sequenced was blood. In DNA form, the CDR3 reads TGTGCCAGCAGTGAAGGGTGGTTGGGAAGCAATCAGCCCCAGCATTTT. Translating it yields CASSEGWLGSNQPQHF.